The 29 T cell receptor beta chains below all came from one sample that was sequenced in a study of Ad26.COV2.S vaccination and SARS-CoV-2 variants. Treatment denoted: around 19 received Ad26.COV2.S at low or high dose, single or two shots; 5 received placebo; per-sample allocation not given. Day 63 after the first vaccine or placebo injection was the time point for sampling. Measured with immunoSEQ multiplex PCR; TCRdb has only the in-frame clones, and not every one. The data show just under 250,000 clones, around 89% seen once. Source: peripheral blood, taken in a trial of Ad26.COV2.S vaccine versus placebo. These receptors originate from a person aged 18-65 years who received the Ad26.COV2.S COVID-19 vaccine or a placebo.

The V call is TRBV7-2, the J call TRBJ1-1; 7 bases are shared with TRBD1. This CDR3 has 16 amino acids. Germline CDR1 reads SGHTA; CDR2 reads FQGNSA. J gave up 4 bases and V 0 bases, and 8 bases lay outside the gene matches. CDR3: CASSLASTGWGTEAFF. As DNA, the CDR3 is TGTGCCAGCAGCTTAGCCTCGACAGGGTGGGGCACTGAAGCTTTCTTT.

This clone was seen just once. The chain joins TRBV18 to TRBJ2-2; 8 bases are shared with TRBD2. V lost 0 bases, J lost 6 bases, and 6 bases stayed unmatched. Germline V gives CDR1 KGHSH, CDR2 LQKENI. The CDR3 loop spans 16 amino acids. CDR3: CASSPPNSGGAGELFF. The CDR3 nucleotides are TGTGCCAGCTCACCACCGAACAGCGGGGGCGCCGGGGAGCTGTTTTTT.

The V call is TRBV2, the J call TRBJ2-6; D is unresolved. The germline CDR1 and CDR2 sequences are SNHLY and FYNNEI. The CDR3 length is 17 residues. The ends were cut back, 4 bases at V and 0 bases at J, with 13 bases in the middle. The CDR3 sequence is CASSGSDGYSGANVLTF. CDR3 bases: TGTGCCAGCAGTGGATCGGACGGATACTCTGGGGCCAACGTCCTGACTTTC. The whole variable domain, remainder taken from reference TRBV2 and TRBJ2-6, is EPEVTQTPSHQVTQMGQEVILRCVPISNHLYFYWYRQILGQKVEFLVSFYNNEISEKSEIFDDQFSVERPDGSNFTLKIRSTKLEDSAMYFCASSGSDGYSGANVLTFGAGSRLTVL.

CDR3 nucleotide sequence: TGTGCCAGCAGCCCATCACCATCTGGGGCCAACGTCCTGACTTTC. Amino acids: CASSPSPSGANVLTF. The chain carries TRBV13 and TRBJ2-6; D is unclear. V was clipped by 5 bases and J by 1 base, with 9 bases between them. The CDR3 is 15 residues long. Germline-derived CDR1 and CDR2 are PRHDT and FYEKMQ (reference sequence).

This chain links TRBV5-1 with TRBJ2-7; weak D call: TRBD1 (5 bases). This CDR3 contains 13 residues. Trimming left V 4 bases short and J 9 bases short, with 17 bases between. Germline CDR1 reads SGHRS; CDR2 reads YFSETQ. The CDR3 reads CASSPGPSQGQYF. In DNA form, the CDR3 reads TGCGCCAGCAGCCCCGGCCCCAGCCAGGGGCAGTACTTC.

This chain joins TRBV19 and TRBJ2-1; D is perhaps TRBD2 (6 bases). CDR3 length: 16 residues. Trimming took 5 bases from V and 6 from J, leaving 20 bases between them. The germline V gene has CDR1 LNHDA and CDR2 SQIVND (reference sequence). The CDR3 reads CASSGSRTTVGNEQFF. CDR3 coding DNA: TGTGCCAGTAGTGGCTCTAGGACTACCGTCGGCAATGAGCAGTTCTTC.

This chain uses TRBV9 with TRBJ2-1; 14 bases map to TRBD2. The J segment lost 0 bases and the V segment lost 4 bases, leaving 9 bases of the junction unmatched. CDR1 and CDR2 (germline): SGDLS, YYNGEE. The CDR3 has 19 residues. CDR3 coding DNA: TGTGCCAGCAGCTACCGACCGGGACTAGCGGGAGACTCCTACAATGAGCAGTTCTTC. Encoded protein: CASSYRPGLAGDSYNEQFF.

This chain joins TRBV7-2 and TRBJ2-5; no clear D gene. Trimming stripped 0 bases from V and 5 bases from J, with 16 bases between. This CDR3 region has 16 residues. CDR1 and CDR2 from the germline V gene are SGHTA and FQGNSA. As DNA, the CDR3 is TGTGCCAGCAGCTTAGCCACAGCAAAAATTAGGGAGACCCAGTACTTC. Protein product: CASSLATAKIRETQYF. The variable domain in full, completed from reference TRBV7-2 and TRBJ2-5, reads GAGVSQSPSNKVTEKGKDVELRCDPISGHTALYWYRQSLGQGLEFLIYFQGNSAPDKSGLPSDRFSAERTGGSVSTLTIQRTQQEDSAVYLCASSLATAKIRETQYFGPGTRLLVL.

The chain carries TRBV5-4 and TRBJ2-7; either TRBD1 or TRBD2 may supply D (5 bases each). V was clipped by 3 bases and J by 4 bases, with 11 bases between them. Germline CDR1 and CDR2: SGHNT and YYREEE (reference sequence). CDR3 size: 13 residues. The CDR3 region is CASSSPGAYEQYF. The CDR3 coding sequence is TGTGCCAGCAGCTCCCCCGGGGCTTACGAGCAGTACTTC.

J is TRBJ2-1 and V is TRBV7-9, with 7 bases fitting TRBD2. Germline CDR1 SEHNR, CDR2 FQNEAQ (reference sequence). This CDR3 is 14 amino acids long. After removal of 1 base from V and 5 bases from J, the junction contained 2 bases not matched to a gene. The CDR3 region is CASSLGGRDNEQFF. The CDR3 bases are TGTGCCAGCAGCTTAGGTGGGAGGGACAATGAGCAGTTCTTC.

The genes are TRBV14 and TRBJ1-6; possible D gene TRBD1, 6 bases. V lost 0 bases and J 14 bases, leaving 14 bases between the germline ends. The germline V gene encodes CDR1 SGHDN and CDR2 FVKESK. The CDR3 is 14 residues long. CDR3 sequence (DNA): TGTGCCAGCAGCCAAGAAACAGGGCGGGCGGCCCTCCACTTT. This sequence encodes CASSQETGRAALHF.

The chain carries TRBV3-1 (or the pseudogene TRBV3-2) and TRBJ2-3, with 7 bases identical to TRBD1. The CDR3 totals 13 residues. The V segment lost 1 base and the J segment 10 bases; nucleotides outside the gene matches: 5. Germline V gives CDR1 LGHDT, CDR2 YNNKEL (reference sequence). CDR3 bases: TGTGCCAGCAGCCAAGGAGGGGGCCTGGCGCAGTATTTT. It encodes CASSQGGGLAQYF.

In its sample, this clone was seen a few times. This chain links TRBV27 with TRBJ1-6, with TRBD1 as a possible D gene (6 bases). The CDR3 has 14 amino acids. Germline V CDR1 and CDR2: MNHEY, SMNVEV (reference sequence). Trimming took off 3 bases at V and 7 bases at J, with 10 bases between the two ends. CDR3 protein: CASSFDRLNSPLHF. DNA of the CDR3: TGTGCCAGCAGTTTCGACAGGCTGAATTCACCCCTCCACTTT.

The chain carries TRBV5-6 and TRBJ2-7; maybe TRBD2 (5 bases). The length of the CDR3 is 15 residues. From germline, CDR1 is SGHDT and CDR2 YYEEEE. V lost 4 bases to trimming and J lost 0 bases, with 14 bases between them. CDR3 in amino acids: CASSAIRRSSYEQYF. The CDR3 nucleotides are TGTGCCAGCAGCGCGATCCGGAGGAGCTCCTACGAGCAGTACTTC.

V gene TRBV19 combines with J gene TRBJ2-1, with 10 positions matching TRBD1. The germline V gene encodes CDR1 LNHDA and CDR2 SQIVND (reference sequence). V shed 4 bases, J shed 6 bases, and the junction held 3 bases outside the gene matches. This CDR3 has 14 amino acids. CDR3 bases: TGTGCCAGTAGTAGAAGGACAGGGGGCAATGAGCAGTTCTTC. Its translation is CASSRRTGGNEQFF.

The gene calls are TRBV5-1 and TRBJ2-7; 7 bases line up with TRBD1. CDR3 length equals 15 residues. Germline V gene lookup returns CDR1 SGHRS and CDR2 YFSETQ. V shed 0 bases, J shed 4 bases, and the junction held 7 bases outside the gene matches. CDR3 bases: TGCGCCAGCAGCTTGGCCCCCGGGACAGCATACGAGCAGTACTTC. This translates into CASSLAPGTAYEQYF.

The rearrangement uses TRBV28 and TRBJ2-2; weak D call: TRBD2 (5 bases). The CDR3 covers 15 residues. The V gene's germline CDR1 is MDHEN and CDR2 SYDVKM. The V and J ends lost 6 bases and 4 bases respectively, with 15 bases between them. In DNA, the CDR3 is TGTGCCAGCAGCCGTCGGGCAGGACTCACCGGGGAGCTGTTTTTT. This encodes CASSRRAGLTGELFF.

This clone appeared a single time. V gene TRBV4-2 combines with J gene TRBJ1-5; D gene ambiguous. Germline V lookup: CDR1 LGHNA, CDR2 YNFKEQ. The CDR3 spans 16 residues. Trimming pared 0 bases from V and 2 bases from J, leaving 11 bases between. The CDR3 nucleotides are TGTGCCAGCAGCCAAGAGGGCAGTAGGGGCAATCAGCCCCAGCATTTT. This codes for CASSQEGSRGNQPQHF.

This rearrangement joins TRBV28 to TRBJ2-6, with D perhaps TRBD1 (6 bases). The CDR3 spans 18 residues. Germline lookup yields CDR1 MDHEN and CDR2 SYDVKM. V lost 3 bases to trimming and J lost 0 bases, with 15 bases between them. The CDR3 sequence is CASSLGDILASGANVLTF. Written as DNA, the CDR3 is TGTGCCAGCAGTTTGGGGGACATCTTAGCCTCTGGGGCCAACGTCCTGACTTTC.

The rearrangement joins TRBV10-3 to TRBJ2-5, with 8 bases matching TRBD2. V dropped 10 bases and J dropped 1; count of bases not matched to a gene: 2. Germline V CDR1 and CDR2: ENHRY, SYGVKD. The CDR3 length is 12 residues. The CDR3 region is CATGGGQETQYF. The CDR3 DNA is TGTGCCACCGGGGGGGGCCAAGAGACCCAGTACTTC.

This clone was observed at least ten times. The rearrangement joins TRBV6-5 to TRBJ1-6; 7 bases map to TRBD1. From germline, CDR1 is MNHEY and CDR2 SVGAGI. Unmatched junction bases numbered 8, after V lost 6 bases and J lost 9 bases. CDR3 size: 14 residues. In DNA, the CDR3 is TGTGCCAGCAGGTTCAGGGGGAACGGTTCACCCCTCCACTTT. Residues: CASRFRGNGSPLHF.

This clone came up a few times. The chain is built from TRBV6-6 and TRBJ1-1; a weak D match, TRBD1 (5 bases). Germline V gene data show CDR1 as MNHNY and CDR2 as SVGAGI (reference sequence). This CDR3 spans 17 amino acids. V was cut by 5 bases and J by 1 base, with 20 bases left in between. CDR3 sequence: CASSPGRALRGNTEAFF. As DNA, the CDR3 is TGTGCCAGCAGTCCGGGACGGGCCCTTCGGGGGAACACTGAAGCTTTCTTT.

The chain combines TRBV11-2 with TRBJ2-1, with 13 bases lining up with TRBD2. Germline V gene sequence: CDR1 SGHAT, CDR2 FQNNGV. J gave up 7 bases and V 0 bases, and 12 bases lay outside the gene matches. The CDR3 is made up of 19 amino acids. The CDR3 sequence is CASSLDGPELAGGPNEQFF. The CDR3 nucleotides read TGTGCCAGCAGCTTAGATGGGCCGGAACTAGCGGGGGGGCCAAATGAGCAGTTCTTC.

The rearrangement joins TRBV3-1 (or the pseudogene TRBV3-2) to TRBJ1-5; D unresolved. V was trimmed by 1 base and J by 0 bases, leaving 7 bases between them. The CDR3 spans 15 residues. Germline values: CDR1 LGHDT, CDR2 YNNKEL (reference sequence). CDR3 nucleotide sequence: TGTGCCAGCAGCCAAGGAAGAAATAGCAATCAGCCCCAGCATTTT. Encoded protein: CASSQGRNSNQPQHF.

The chain recombines TRBV11-2 with TRBJ1-3; D remains ambiguous. Germline V gene sequence: CDR1 SGHAT, CDR2 FQNNGV. The CDR3 is made up of 12 amino acids. V was shortened by 4 bases and J by 5 bases, with 6 bases between the two germline ends. CDR3 loop: CASSSSRNTIYF. CDR3 coding DNA: TGTGCCAGCAGCTCTAGTCGAAACACCATATATTTT.

The rearrangement links TRBV18 to TRBJ1-1, with D hard to call. V shed 3 bases and J shed 11 bases, with 13 bases lying between them. This CDR3 region has 12 residues. Per germline, CDR1 KGHSH and CDR2 LQKENI. For the CDR3, the DNA is TGTGCCAGCTCACCTCAGCAGGTTGGGGCTTTCTTT. Residues: CASSPQQVGAFF.

This chain joins TRBV7-6 and TRBJ2-3, with 10 bases fitting TRBD1. The CDR3 has 16 residues. J was trimmed by 4 bases and V by 1 base; bases with no gene match: 5. CDR1 is SGHVS and CDR2 is FNYEAQ in the germline V gene. The CDR3 sequence is CASSLGGTGVADTQYF. DNA of the CDR3: TGTGCCAGCAGCTTAGGTGGGACAGGGGTGGCAGATACGCAGTATTTT.

This chain uses TRBV5-6 with TRBJ2-7; TRBD1 matches at 7 bases. Trimming took 3 bases from V and 6 from J; bases not matched to a gene: 12. Germline CDR1 and CDR2: SGHDT and YYEEEE. The CDR3 is 15 amino acids. The CDR3 is CASSSGYDSGGEQYF. CDR3 nucleotides: TGTGCCAGCAGCTCCGGTTATGACTCAGGGGGCGAGCAGTACTTC. The entire variable domain, with the rest obtained from reference TRBV5-6 and TRBJ2-7, is as follows: DAGVTQSPTHLIKTRGQQVTLRCSPKSGHDTVSWYQQALGQGPQFIFQYYEEEERQRGNFPDRFSGHQFPNYSSELNVNALLLGDSALYLCASSSGYDSGGEQYFGPGTRLTVT.

The chain links TRBV4-2 to TRBJ2-7, with 7 bases matching TRBD2. The V gene end was trimmed by 4 bases and the J gene end by 0 bases; junction bases not matched to a gene: 9. The CDR3 is 16 residues long. Germline CDR1 and CDR2: LGHNA and YNFKEQ. The CDR3 here is CASSPFFPGGSYEQYF. CDR3 nucleotide sequence: TGTGCCAGCAGCCCCTTCTTCCCGGGGGGCTCCTACGAGCAGTACTTC.